One sample yielded the 27 T cell receptor beta chains listed below, sequenced in a study of cytomegalovirus exposure and HLA in healthy donors. Both 60 Vbeta primers and 13 Jbeta primers went into the PCR. Data came from immunoSEQ multiplex PCR; TCRdb stores just in-frame clones and leaves some out. Of around 120,000 clones in the sample, more than 60% were seen once. Sequencing was performed on PBMCs. These receptors all come from a woman between 40 and 55 years old in good health and CMV-seronegative.

The chain carries TRBV28 and TRBJ1-1; a possible D gene is TRBD1 (6 bases). The CDR3 totals 13 residues. V lost 6 bases and J lost 7, with 15 bases in between. Germline V gene data show CDR1 as MDHEN and CDR2 as SYDVKM. Written as DNA, the CDR3 is TGTGCCAGCAGCCTTTGGACAGCCCGTGAAGCTTTCTTT. It translates to CASSLWTAREAFF.

The chain employs TRBV18 and TRBJ1-2, with unresolved D. The CDR3 sequence is 14 residues long. CDR1 is KGHSH, CDR2 LQKENI, per germline. Trimming took off 6 bases at V and 3 bases at J, with 14 bases between the two ends. CDR3 sequence (DNA): TGTGCCAGCTCCCCCGGGAGGTTCGACTATGGCTACACCTTC. Translation gives CASSPGRFDYGYTF.

The J gene is TRBJ2-7, the V gene TRBV11-2, with D tentatively TRBD2 (5 bases). V shed 5 bases and J shed 0 bases, with 17 bases lying between them. The CDR3 consists of 16 residues. CDR1 is SGHAT, CDR2 FQNNGV, per germline. Here the CDR3 DNA reads TGTGCCAGCAGCCTCAACCGGGAACTTACCTCCTACGAGCAGTACTTC. It yields the protein CASSLNRELTSYEQYF.

The chain uses TRBV15 and TRBJ2-3; tentatively, D is TRBD2 (7 bases). Germline V gene sequence: CDR1 LNHNV, CDR2 YYDKDF (reference sequence). Trimming stripped 3 bases from V and 4 bases from J, with 20 bases between. This CDR3 comprises 17 residues. The DNA for the CDR3 is TGTGCCACCAGCAGGGACCGACTAGGGGGAGGGCCAGATACGCAGTATTTT. It encodes CATSRDRLGGGPDTQYF. Full variable domain (outside the CDR3, taken from reference TRBV15 and TRBJ2-3): DAMVIQNPRYQVTQFGKPVTLSCSQTLNHNVMYWYQQKSSQAPKLLFHYYDKDFNNEADTPDNFQSRRPNTSFCFLDIRSPGLGDTAMYLCATSRDRLGGGPDTQYFGPGTRLTVL.

The V call is TRBV6-5, the J call TRBJ2-3; no clear D. V was shortened by 4 bases and J by 3 bases, with 2 bases between the two germline ends. The germline V gene encodes CDR1 MNHEY and CDR2 SVGAGI. This CDR3 spans 11 amino acids. The CDR3 sequence is CASSSTDTQYF. The DNA for the CDR3 is TGTGCCAGCAGTTCGACAGATACGCAGTATTTT.

This clone has more than one count but fewer than ten. The chain joins TRBV10-1 to TRBJ1-4, with unresolved D. The V end lost 0 bases, the J end lost 5 bases, and 19 bases lay between the germline ends. Germline V CDR1 and CDR2: WNHNN, SYGVQD (reference sequence). This CDR3 has 18 amino acids. CDR3 amino acids: CASSESKGSGWKNEKLFF. CDR3 bases: TGCGCCAGCAGTGAGTCGAAAGGTTCGGGGTGGAAGAATGAAAAACTGTTTTTT.

The rearrangement links TRBV6-6 to TRBJ1-2; a weak D match, TRBD1 (5 bases). The CDR3 extends over 16 amino acids. Trimming stripped 7 bases from V and 4 bases from J, with 22 bases between. Germline CDR1 MNHNY, CDR2 SVGAGI (reference sequence). In DNA form, the CDR3 reads TGTGCCAGCACCCGACCAGGTGTGGCAGGGATCTATGGCTACACCTTC. The encoded protein is CASTRPGVAGIYGYTF.

This chain connects TRBV28 to TRBJ1-4, with D perhaps matching TRBD1 (5 bases). This CDR3 region has 15 residues. Germline V gene lookup returns CDR1 MDHEN and CDR2 SYDVKM. V shed 5 bases and J shed 2 bases, with 12 bases lying between them. The CDR3 loop is CASSTRGGTNEKLFF. The CDR3 coding sequence is TGTGCCAGCAGTACCCGGGGGGGTACTAATGAAAAACTGTTTTTT.

This chain links TRBV27 with TRBJ2-1, with D uncertain. The CDR3 is 15 amino acids. Germline V gene data show CDR1 as MNHEY and CDR2 as SMNVEV (reference sequence). V was trimmed by 6 bases and J by 7 bases, leaving 19 bases between them. The CDR3 protein is CASRGSTVAFNEQFF. The CDR3 region has the DNA TGTGCCAGCAGGGGCTCGACGGTCGCTTTTAATGAGCAGTTCTTC.

The genes are TRBV5-1 and TRBJ2-5, with 8 bases that match TRBD1. The J segment lost 8 bases and the V segment lost 3 bases, leaving 6 bases of the junction unmatched. The CDR3 loop spans 13 amino acids. Germline assignment: CDR1 SGHRS and CDR2 YFSETQ. CDR3 bases: TGCGCCAGCAGCTCTACAGGGGGGAATACCCAGTACTTC. Translated: CASSSTGGNTQYF.

This clone was observed a handful of times. The chain recombines TRBV14 with TRBJ2-1; 10 bases line up with TRBD2. The length of the CDR3 is 15 residues. The J segment lost 6 bases and the V segment lost 6 bases, leaving 8 bases of the junction unmatched. Germline CDR1 SGHDN, CDR2 FVKESK. CDR3 residues: CASSGSGGAGNEQFF. DNA of the CDR3: TGTGCCAGCAGTGGAAGCGGGGGGGCCGGCAATGAGCAGTTCTTC.

The chain carries TRBV4-2 and TRBJ2-3; 7 bases map to TRBD1. The CDR3 is made up of 15 amino acids. Germline values: CDR1 LGHNA, CDR2 YNFKEQ. Trimming cost V 7 bases and J 1 base; bases outside gene matches: 8. The CDR3 reads CASTPGQVGTDTQYF. Written as DNA, the CDR3 is TGTGCCAGCACCCCCGGACAGGTCGGCACAGATACGCAGTATTTT.

Concerning this clone itself: A read error may account for a junction end that differs from germline. J is TRBJ1-1 and V is TRBV14; D perhaps matches TRBD1 (6 bases). The germline V gene has CDR1 SGHDN and CDR2 FVKESK. This CDR3 has 12 residues. CDR3 in DNA: TGTGCCAGCAGCCAAGTGTGGACAGTTAAGATCTTT. It is translated as CASSQVWTVKIF. Looking up the rest from reference TRBV14 and TRBJ1-1 gives the full variable domain: EAGVTQFPSHSVIEKGQTVTLRCDPISGHDNLYWYRRVMGKEIKFLLHFVKESKQDESGMPNNRFLAERTGGTYSTLKVQPAELEDSGVYFCASSQVWTVKIFGQGTRLTVV.

The CDR3 protein is CASSEGQGDSGEKLFF. The CDR3 nucleotides are TGTGCCAGCAGTGAGGGCCAGGGGGATAGTGGTGAAAAACTGTTTTTT. The V call is TRBV6-1, the J call TRBJ1-4; 7 nucleotides match TRBD1. CDR3 length equals 16 residues. Trimming removed 3 bases from V and 7 bases from J; junction bases left unmatched: 11. Germline V lookup: CDR1 MNHNS, CDR2 SASEGT.

V usage is TRBV28 and J usage is TRBJ2-1, with TRBD2 identical over 9 bases. The junction had 10 bases not matched to a gene; V was cut back by 8 bases and J by 8 bases. There are 14 residues in the CDR3. The germline V gene encodes CDR1 MDHEN and CDR2 SYDVKM. The CDR3 reads CASLRLAAGDEQFF. In DNA form, the CDR3 reads TGTGCCAGCCTCCGACTAGCGGCTGGGGATGAGCAGTTCTTC.

The chain joins TRBV19 to TRBJ2-2, with 10 positions matching TRBD2. This CDR3 has 17 residues. Germline lookup yields CDR1 LNHDA and CDR2 SQIVND (reference sequence). V shed 2 bases, J shed 7 bases, and the junction held 10 bases outside the gene matches. The CDR3 DNA reads TGTGCCAGTAGTATACATACCGGGACTAGCGTCAACGGGGAGCTGTTTTTT. It codes for CASSIHTGTSVNGELFF.

The chain has TRBV12-5 and TRBJ2-7; tentatively, D is TRBD2 (5 bases). Trimming stripped 4 bases from V and 3 bases from J, with 16 bases between. The germline V gene encodes CDR1 LGHNT and CDR2 FRNRAP. This CDR3 region has 15 residues. The CDR3 here is CASGSHPRENYEQYF. The CDR3 bases are TGTGCTAGTGGTTCCCACCCCCGGGAAAACTACGAGCAGTACTTC.

The CDR3 sequence: CASSLDSPNEQFF. The CDR3 nucleotides read TGTGCCAGCAGCCTGGACAGCCCCAATGAGCAGTTCTTC. This chain uses TRBV5-6 with TRBJ2-1, with D possibly TRBD1 on 6 matching bases. V dropped 4 bases and J dropped 6 bases, with 11 bases sitting between them. Germline V gives CDR1 SGHDT, CDR2 YYEEEE. The CDR3 is 13 amino acids. Combining the CDR3 with reference TRBV5-6 and TRBJ2-1 gives the whole variable domain DAGVTQSPTHLIKTRGQQVTLRCSPKSGHDTVSWYQQALGQGPQFIFQYYEEEERQRGNFPDRFSGHQFPNYSSELNVNALLLGDSALYLCASSLDSPNEQFFGPGTRLTVL.

The J gene is TRBJ1-4, the V gene TRBV20-1; D uncertain. In germline, CDR1 is DFQATT, CDR2 SNEGSKA (reference sequence). The CDR3 sequence is 10 residues long. CDR3 in DNA: TGCAGCGCGGGCGGGGAAAAACTGTTTTTT. It is translated as CSAGGEKLFF.

The chain links TRBV5-4 to TRBJ1-1; D is unresolved. This CDR3 spans 14 amino acids. The V end was cut by 2 bases, the J end by 3 bases, with 11 bases between. Germline V gives CDR1 SGHNT, CDR2 YYREEE (reference sequence). DNA of the CDR3: TGTGCCAGCAGCTTCGGGGAGGGTGACACTGAAGCTTTCTTT. Translated, it gives CASSFGEGDTEAFF.

This chain connects TRBV29-1 to TRBJ2-5; maybe TRBD2 (6 bases). Trimming shortened V by 3 bases and J by 5 bases, and 16 bases separated the two germline ends. The CDR3 is 14 amino acids. Germline V gene lookup returns CDR1 SQVTM and CDR2 ANQGSEA. CDR3 region: CSVDVTAGLETQYF. CDR3 nucleotide sequence: TGCAGCGTTGATGTTACGGCGGGATTGGAGACCCAGTACTTC.

The table lists this clone with a few counts. The chain uses TRBV10-1 and TRBJ2-3; tentative D call: TRBD1 (5 bases). The ends were cut back, 3 bases at V and 1 base at J, with 8 bases in the middle. The CDR3 runs to 14 residues. Germline CDR1 and CDR2: WNHNN and SYGVQD (reference sequence). The CDR3 reads CASSDGAGTDTQYF. Written as DNA, the CDR3 is TGCGCCAGCAGTGATGGGGCAGGCACAGATACGCAGTATTTT.

The gene calls are TRBV4-1 and TRBJ1-5; D gene uncertain. The V gene lost 0 bases and the J gene lost 5 bases, with 17 bases spanning the gap. Germline V gene lookup returns CDR1 MGHRA and CDR2 YSYEKL. The CDR3 sequence is 17 residues long. CDR3 region: CASSQDRRLGRDQPQHF. CDR3 coding DNA: TGCGCCAGCAGCCAAGATCGAAGGTTAGGGAGGGATCAGCCCCAGCATTTT.

The chain employs TRBV28 and TRBJ2-7; TRBD1 aligns across 12 bases. CDR3 length: 17 residues. CDR1 is MDHEN, CDR2 SYDVKM, per germline. V lost 6 bases to trimming and J lost 3 bases; unmatched junction nucleotides: 12. The CDR3 nucleotides read TGTGCCAGCAGCCCTAGTGGGACAGGGGGCTCAGGCTACGAGCAGTACTTC. The encoded protein is CASSPSGTGGSGYEQYF.

Only a few counts were recorded for this clone. This chain connects TRBV11-3 to TRBJ1-1, with a possible D match to TRBD1 (5 bases). This CDR3 has 14 amino acids. The V gene lost 5 bases and the J gene lost 1 base, with 11 bases spanning the gap. Germline V gene sequence: CDR1 SGHNT, CDR2 YENEEA. CDR3 loop: CASSTQGPNTEAFF. The CDR3 nucleotides read TGTGCCAGCAGCACGCAGGGTCCGAACACTGAAGCTTTCTTT. Filled out from reference TRBV11-3 and TRBJ1-1, the complete variable domain reads EAGVVQSPRYKIIEKKQPVAFWCNPISGHNTLYWYLQNLGQGPELLIRYENEEAVDDSQLPKDRFSAERLKGVDSTLKIQPAELGDSAVYLCASSTQGPNTEAFFGQGTRLTVV.

CDR3 nucleotides: TGCGCCAGCAGCCCAGGGGGACAGATCAATCAGCCCCAGCATTTT. Protein: CASSPGGQINQPQHF. J is TRBJ1-5 and V is TRBV5-1, with 7 nucleotides matching TRBD1. Trimming at V came to 4 bases and at J to 3 bases, leaving 7 bases not matched to a gene. The CDR3 covers 15 residues. The germline V gene encodes CDR1 SGHRS and CDR2 YFSETQ.

This chain links TRBV28 with TRBJ2-2; D remains unclear. Germline-derived CDR1 and CDR2 are MDHEN and SYDVKM. V was clipped by 5 bases and J by 4 bases, with 11 bases between them. This CDR3 contains 14 residues. This CDR3 is CASSQQSLTGELFF. The DNA for the CDR3 is TGTGCCAGCAGTCAACAGAGCCTCACCGGGGAGCTGTTTTTT.